The sequence of this T cell receptor (beta chain) was determined in a study of T cells in Graves' hyperthyroidism and ophthalmopathy. General study points: From stable hyperthyroidism, ophthalmopathy was set apart by a 13 V-J model.

This clonotype was picked up many times. The target antigen is unknown. Amplified regions were TCR beta CDR3 sequences from RNA transcripts. First-round RT-PCR targeting the TCR CDR3 was performed with the HTBI primer set. TCRdb reprocessed the multiplex PCR reads with MiXCR, giving one entry per CDR3 protein. The sample yields hundreds of thousands of distinct CDR3 sequences, around 21% seen once. Diagnosis relied on clinical symptoms, serum thyroxine and TRAb, thyroid ultrasound and orbital computed tomography. Isolation of PBMCs was performed on around 9.8 ml fresh peripheral blood. The source is a young man with Graves' ophthalmopathy. The sequenced material came from blood.

CDR3 sequence reads: CASSGGQETQYF. CDR3 DNA: TGTGCCAGCTCAGGCGGGCAAGAGACCCAGTACTTC. The V gene is TRBV2, the J gene TRBJ2-5; TRBD2 is a possible D gene (5 bases). Looked up from germline, CDR1 is SNHLY and CDR2 is FYNNEI. Trimming left V 8 bases short and J 2 bases short, with 9 bases between. This CDR3 region has 12 residues.